Included here is one TCR beta chain sequence, with context. The data were obtained in a study of blood T cell repertoires in COVID-19. Only in-frame clones appear in the TCRdb table, and some are missing; sequencing was by immunoSEQ multiplex PCR. Here the sample spans about 170,000 clones, 84% being singletons. The CDR3 is 15 residues long. Between the trimmed V and J ends, which lost 2 bases and 2 bases, there was a span of 13 bases. Germline assignment: CDR1 MDHEN and CDR2 SYDVKM. Material for sequencing was peripheral blood. This sequence was found in a woman between 70 and 85 years old with COVID-19, enrolled during active disease. The chain joins TRBV28 to TRBJ2-7; no definite D call. Here the CDR3 reads CASSLIRRSPYEQYF. DNA for the CDR3: TGTGCCAGCAGTTTAATTCGGCGGTCCCCCTACGAGCAGTACTTC.